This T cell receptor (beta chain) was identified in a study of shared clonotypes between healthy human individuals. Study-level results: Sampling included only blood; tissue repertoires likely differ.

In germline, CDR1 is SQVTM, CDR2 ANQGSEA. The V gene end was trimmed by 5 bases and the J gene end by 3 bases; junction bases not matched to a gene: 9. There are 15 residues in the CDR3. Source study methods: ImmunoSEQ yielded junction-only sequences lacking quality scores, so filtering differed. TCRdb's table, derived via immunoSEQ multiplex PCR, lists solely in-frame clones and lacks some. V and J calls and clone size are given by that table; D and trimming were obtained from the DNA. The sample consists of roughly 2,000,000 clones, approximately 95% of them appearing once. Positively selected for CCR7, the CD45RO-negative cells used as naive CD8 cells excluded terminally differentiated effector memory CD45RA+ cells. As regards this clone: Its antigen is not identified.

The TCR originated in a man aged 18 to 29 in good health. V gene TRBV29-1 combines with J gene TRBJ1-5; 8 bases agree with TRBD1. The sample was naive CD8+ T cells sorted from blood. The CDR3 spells CSVRDRGGFNQPQHF. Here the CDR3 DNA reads TGCAGCGTTCGTGACAGGGGAGGGTTCAATCAGCCCCAGCATTTT.